This entry describes one T cell receptor beta chain. This clone was detected only a few times. No antigen is known for it. Within one base of it there is no much larger clone, and no base qualities were kept. The Qiagen DNeasy kit was used to extract genomic DNA from unsorted PBMCs and from the negatively selected CD4+ and CD8+ fractions. Using primers that anneal to V and J segments, immunoSEQ multiplex PCR amplified the TCR beta CDR3 regions. A synthetic immune receptor repertoire was used to minimize amplification bias, and any remaining bias was removed computationally after sequencing. As for how the authors treated the data: Repertoire diversity was quantified as the Shannon entropy index using custom Python scripts. Unsorted, CD4+ and CD8+ repertoires were analyzed separately, except for combined analyses in which CD4+ and CD8+ sequences were merged in silico. Clonal expansion was defined as a frequency increase of at least 2-fold after treatment compared with C1D1, and clones undetected at baseline were assigned a pseudocount of 0.5. Singleton clones were defined as clones with 0 or 1 copy at C1D1, and non-singleton clones were defined as clones with 2 or more copies. By matching protein sequences in sorted samples from the same patient, clones expanded in unsorted samples were annotated as CD4+, CD8+ or unknown. Wilcoxon tests on paired samples were used to test diversity changes from C1D1 to C4D1. This immuneACCESS table, as held by TCRdb, lists in-frame sequences with V and J called but not all clones. Of the missing ones, under half trace to an unresolved V gene in checked studies; the others have no known cause. The D gene and trimming were derived from the DNA, and the V and J assignments and clone size from that table. Counted in this sample were some 41,000 clones; approximately 86% of them appeared once. 6.5% to 9.5% of the sample belongs to the ten largest clones.

From cysteine to phenylalanine, the CDR3 is 13 amino acids long. Left in the record is the CDR3 DNA by itself, 39 bases read in frame from the first base. Germline trimming amounts to 4 bases on V and 10 bases on J, with 7 as the count of junction bases outside the gene matches. CDR1 and CDR2 are drawn from the germline V gene: SGHAT, FQNNGV. The time point label corresponds to: cycle 2 day 1 (C2D1) of nivolumab. Relapse after autologous stem cell transplantation had occurred in all trial patients, and cohorts A, B and C were distinguished by prior brentuximab vedotin exposure. The trial cohort comprised 56 patients with relapsed/refractory classical Hodgkin lymphoma whose best overall responses were complete response, partial response or progressive disease. Trial patients were treated with single-agent nivolumab in the multi-cohort phase II CheckMate 205 trial. Best overall response was determined by an independent review committee according to the 2007 International Working Group response criteria. PBMCs from the trial were collected at three points: immediately before nivolumab initiation (C1D1), and during therapy at cycle 2 day 1 and cycle 4 day 1. Peripheral blood was collected in 8 mL Vacutainer Cell Preparation Tubes, from which PBMCs were isolated by centrifugation and then cryopreserved.

The sample comes from a study of PD-1 blockade in classical Hodgkin lymphoma (TCRdb year 2020). Regarding the study in general: Nivolumab dosing was 3 mg/kg intravenously every 2 weeks, continuing until either disease progression or unacceptable toxicity. A peripheral blood immune signature of response to PD-1 blockade in classical Hodgkin lymphoma was defined using TCR beta sequencing and CyTOF. What the research found in general, with its limitations: By C4D1, a significant rise was seen in CD4+ TCR diversity but not in CD8+ TCR diversity (p=0.0027 vs p=0.16), and the rise was most apparent among complete responders (p=0.02). Lower diversity was seen in patients whose nivolumab began less than 1 year after ASCT, and these patients were left out of later analyses so that immune reconstitution would not confound the results. The study was restricted to a single clinical trial cohort, and the causes of repertoire differences, possibly disease activity or prior therapy, were left undefined. Baseline TCR diversity was reported as lower in newly diagnosed patients than in healthy donors, and lower still in relapsed/refractory patients. Baseline diversity similar to that of newly diagnosed patients was observed in trial patients achieving complete response, whereas significantly lower diversity was observed in partial responders and progressors.

The TCR originated in a human donor with classical Hodgkin lymphoma. The chain was built from TRBV11-2 and TRBJ1-1, with 9 middle bases fitting TRBD1. Material: peripheral blood mononuclear cells (PBMCs), obtained before the second cycle of nivolumab. CDR3 reads: CASSWTGTGIAFF. The sequenced DNA is TGTGCCAGCAGCTGGACCGGGACAGGGATAGCTTTCTTT.